Listed here is a single T cell receptor (beta chain). V was shortened by 10 bases and J by 0 bases, with 9 bases between the two germline ends. In germline, CDR1 is MDHEN, CDR2 SYDVKM. The CDR3 totals 13 residues. TCRdb reprocessed the 5' RACE reads via MiXCR and lists one record per CDR3 protein. The table includes about 810,000 distinct CDR3 sequences, approximately 13% detected once. The data derive from a study of identical twins. The sample was also reused in another study, on yellow fever vaccine responses in identical twins.

Material for sequencing was PBMCs. The chain is built from TRBV28 and TRBJ1-4; no definite D call. This TCR was recovered from a woman aged 18-29 years in good health. The CDR3 coding sequence is TGTGCCACCCAGGATCCAACTAATGAAAAACTGTTTTTT. It is translated as CATQDPTNEKLFF.